This TCR beta chain derives from a study of CD8+ T cells in alopecia areata. Study-wide results and caveats: Patients showed less clear TCR sequence sharing than mice, possibly partly because of HLA diversity. The study found higher clonality in lesional than normal scalp, especially in alopecia totalis/universalis.

A remark on this clone: The antigen is unknown.

Germline V lookup: CDR1 MNHNY, CDR2 SVGAGI (reference sequence). V was cut by 4 bases and J by 1 base, with 7 bases left in between. The CDR3 covers 13 residues. It was cDNA, reverse transcribed from extracted RNA, that served as the sequencing template. Only in-frame clones appear in the TCRdb table, and some are missing; sequencing was by immunoSEQ multiplex PCR. The sample consists of about 110,000 clones, 45% to 60% of them appearing once. The sequenced sample consisted of NKG2D-low CD8+ T cells sorted from blood. The receptor comes from a human donor with alopecia areata. The V and J genes are TRBV6-6 and TRBJ2-5; D not certain. The CDR3 DNA follows: TGTGCCAGCAGTTCCTCACCCCAAGAGACCCAGTACTTC. Its translation is CASSSSPQETQYF.